This T cell receptor beta chain was recorded in a study of T-cell memory formation after mild COVID-19. This clonotype has a handful of counts. Antigen: not known. The study's findings and limits: Balance between CD4 and CD8 was seen in clones contracting day 15 to 85, and a CD4+ lean was seen in later expanders. Second-wave clones that peaked on day 37 lacked confirmed SARS-CoV-2 specificity. Pre-infection memory contained some responding clones, which suggested that cross-reactive memory had joined.

There are 13 residues in the CDR3. The germline gives CDR1 MNHEY, CDR2 SVGEGT. The V gene lost 7 bases and the J gene lost 2 bases, with 12 bases spanning the gap. TCR alpha and TCR beta cDNA libraries with sample barcodes and UMIs came from 5'RACE using constant-segment primers. TCRdb re-called the 5' RACE reads through MiXCR, storing one row per CDR3 protein. The sample contains some 450,000 distinct CDR3 sequences, about 20% of which appear only once. The clonotype comes from a man between 18 and 35 years old who had mild COVID-19 (a few samples of this study predate the infection). Cell type and time point are not known. The specimen was PBMCs or a T cell subset sorted from them (not recorded which). V and J are TRBV6-2 or TRBV6-3 and TRBJ2-7; TRBD1 might be the D (6 bases). The CDR3 DNA reads TGTGCCAGCACCAACAGGGTTGCCTACGAGCAGTACTTC. Encoded protein: CASTNRVAYEQYF.